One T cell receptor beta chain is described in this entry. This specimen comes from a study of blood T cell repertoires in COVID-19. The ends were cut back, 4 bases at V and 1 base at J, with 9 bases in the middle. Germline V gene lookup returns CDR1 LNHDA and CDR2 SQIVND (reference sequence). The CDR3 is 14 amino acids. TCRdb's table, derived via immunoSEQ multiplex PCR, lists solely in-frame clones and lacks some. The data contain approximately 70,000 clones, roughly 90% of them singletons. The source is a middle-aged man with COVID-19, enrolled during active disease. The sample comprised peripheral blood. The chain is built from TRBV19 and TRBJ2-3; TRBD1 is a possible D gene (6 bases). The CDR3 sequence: CASSTGHGTDTQYF. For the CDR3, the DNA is TGTGCCAGTAGTACGGGACACGGCACAGATACGCAGTATTTT.